Sequencing of this T cell receptor beta chain was carried out in a study of technical replicates of blood from several donors. This clone was found once. The CDR3 is made up of 13 amino acids. V shed 1 base and J shed 11 bases, with 12 bases lying between them. Germline CDR1 SGHAT, CDR2 FQNNGV. Sequencing was performed with immunoSEQ multiplex PCR; in TCRdb, only in-frame clones are kept and a portion is missing. The data show roughly 79,000 clones, with about nine tenths seen just once and under 0.4% held by the top ten. The sequence was collected from a human donor in good health. Some clones in this sample may be carry-over from other donors' samples. The chain links TRBV11-2 to TRBJ1-3, with D uncertain. Sequencing input: T cells isolated from PBMCs. The CDR3 is CASSLVLQSPIYF. For the CDR3, the DNA is TGTGCCAGCAGCTTAGTCCTCCAAAGCCCCATATATTTT.